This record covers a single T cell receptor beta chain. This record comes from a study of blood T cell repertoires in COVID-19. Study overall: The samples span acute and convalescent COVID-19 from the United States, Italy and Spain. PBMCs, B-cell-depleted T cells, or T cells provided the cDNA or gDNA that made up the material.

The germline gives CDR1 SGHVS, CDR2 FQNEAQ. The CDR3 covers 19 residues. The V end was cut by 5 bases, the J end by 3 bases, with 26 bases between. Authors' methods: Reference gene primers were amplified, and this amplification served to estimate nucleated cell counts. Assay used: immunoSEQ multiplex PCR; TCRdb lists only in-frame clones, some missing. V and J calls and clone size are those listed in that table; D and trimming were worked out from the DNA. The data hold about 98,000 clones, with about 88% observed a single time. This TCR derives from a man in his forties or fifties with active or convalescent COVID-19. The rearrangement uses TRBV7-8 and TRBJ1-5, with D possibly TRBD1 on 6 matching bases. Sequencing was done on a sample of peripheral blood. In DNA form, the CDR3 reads TGTGCCAGCAGCACAATCGAAACGAAAAACAGGGTCCTCAATCAGCCCCAGCATTTT. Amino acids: CASSTIETKNRVLNQPQHF. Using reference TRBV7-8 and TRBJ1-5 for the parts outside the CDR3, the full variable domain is GAGVSQSPRYKVAKRGQDVALRCDPISGHVSLFWYQQALGQGPEFLTYFQNEAQLDKSGLPSDRFFAERPEGSVSTLKIQRTQQEDSAVYLCASSTIETKNRVLNQPQHFGDGTRLSIL.